This T cell receptor beta chain was captured in a study of OX40 agonist ivuxolimab in advanced cancers. Study-level background: In this trial design, patients received ivuxolimab intravenously at 0.01 to 10 mg/kg every 2 weeks.

The protocol was immunoSEQ multiplex PCR, while the TCRdb copy is restricted to in-frame clones and leaves out a portion. This sample yields approximately 39,000 clones, of which about 81% are seen a single time; about a fifth belongs to the top ten. Findings of the study overall: At 0.1 to 3.0 mg/kg and by week 6, CD4+ and CD8+ T cells in the blood had expanded clonally. More expanded clones were found, on average, in CD8+ than in CD4+ T cells.

This clone was seen once. Its antigen is undetermined. The sample consisted of CD4+ or CD8+ T cells sorted from blood, taken in a trial of the OX40 agonist ivuxolimab. The sequence came from an adult with an advanced solid tumor such as melanoma, head and neck, liver or kidney cancer.

CDR3 sequence reads: CASSSGTSGGRSYNEQFF. CDR3 DNA sequence: TGTGCCAGCAGCTCCGGGACTAGCGGGGGCCGCTCCTACAATGAGCAGTTCTTC. This rearrangement joins TRBV11-2 to TRBJ2-1; 14 bases are shared with TRBD2. Germline values: CDR1 SGHAT, CDR2 FQNNGV. V gave up 4 bases and J gave up 0 bases; unmatched junction bases: 5. The CDR3 is made up of 18 amino acids.